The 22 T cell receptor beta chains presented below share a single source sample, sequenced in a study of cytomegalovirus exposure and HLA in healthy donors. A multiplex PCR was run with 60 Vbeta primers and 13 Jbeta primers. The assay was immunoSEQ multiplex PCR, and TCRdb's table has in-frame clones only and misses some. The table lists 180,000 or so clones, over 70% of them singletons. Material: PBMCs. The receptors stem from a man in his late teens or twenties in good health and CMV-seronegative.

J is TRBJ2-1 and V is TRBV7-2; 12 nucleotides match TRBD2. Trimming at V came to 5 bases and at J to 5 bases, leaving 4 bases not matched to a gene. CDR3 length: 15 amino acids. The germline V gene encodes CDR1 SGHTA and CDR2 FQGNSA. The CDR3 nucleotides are TGTGCCAGCAGCCCTAGCGGGGGGGCTAACAATGAGCAGTTCTTC. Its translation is CASSPSGGANNEQFF.

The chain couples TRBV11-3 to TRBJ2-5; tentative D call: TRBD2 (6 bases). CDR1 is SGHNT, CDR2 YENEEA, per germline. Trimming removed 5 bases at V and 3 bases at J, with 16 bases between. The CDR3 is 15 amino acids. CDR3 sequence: CASSHPGTPKETQYF. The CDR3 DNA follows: TGTGCCAGCAGCCACCCAGGGACTCCTAAAGAGACCCAGTACTTC.

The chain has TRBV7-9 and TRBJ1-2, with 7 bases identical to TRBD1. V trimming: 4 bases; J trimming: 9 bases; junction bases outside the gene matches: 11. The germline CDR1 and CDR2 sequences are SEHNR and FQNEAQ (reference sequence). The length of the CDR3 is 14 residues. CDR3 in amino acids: CASSSSDRDLSYTF. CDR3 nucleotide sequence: TGTGCCAGCAGCTCGTCAGACAGGGACCTTAGCTACACCTTC.

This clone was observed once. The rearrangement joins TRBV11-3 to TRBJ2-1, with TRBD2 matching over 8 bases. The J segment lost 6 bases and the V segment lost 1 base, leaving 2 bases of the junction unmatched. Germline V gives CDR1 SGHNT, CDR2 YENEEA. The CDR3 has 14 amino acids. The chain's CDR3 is CASSLAGGPNEQFF. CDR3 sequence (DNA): TGTGCCAGCAGCTTAGCGGGAGGGCCCAATGAGCAGTTCTTC. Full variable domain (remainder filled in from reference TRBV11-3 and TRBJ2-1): EAGVVQSPRYKIIEKKQPVAFWCNPISGHNTLYWYLQNLGQGPELLIRYENEEAVDDSQLPKDRFSAERLKGVDSTLKIQPAELGDSAVYLCASSLAGGPNEQFFGPGTRLTVL.

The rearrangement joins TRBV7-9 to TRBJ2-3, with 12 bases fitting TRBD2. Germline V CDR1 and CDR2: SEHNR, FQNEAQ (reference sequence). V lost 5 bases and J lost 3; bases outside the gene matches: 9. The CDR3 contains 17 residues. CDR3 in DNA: TGTGCCAGCAGCCACCATCCACTAGCGGGAGGTACAGATACGCAGTATTTT. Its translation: CASSHHPLAGGTDTQYF.

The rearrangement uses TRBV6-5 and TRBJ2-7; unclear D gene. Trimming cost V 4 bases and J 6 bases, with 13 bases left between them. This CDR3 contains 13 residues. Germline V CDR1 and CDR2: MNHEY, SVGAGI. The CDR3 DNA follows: TGTGCCAGCAGTTTCCTCGAGGCTGGCGAGCAGTACTTC. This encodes CASSFLEAGEQYF.

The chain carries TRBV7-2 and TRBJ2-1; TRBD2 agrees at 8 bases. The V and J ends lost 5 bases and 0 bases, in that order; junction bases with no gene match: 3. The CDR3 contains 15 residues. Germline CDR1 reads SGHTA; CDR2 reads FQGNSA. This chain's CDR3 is CASSRSGSSYNEQFF. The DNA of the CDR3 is TGTGCCAGCAGCCGGAGCGGGAGCTCCTACAATGAGCAGTTCTTC.

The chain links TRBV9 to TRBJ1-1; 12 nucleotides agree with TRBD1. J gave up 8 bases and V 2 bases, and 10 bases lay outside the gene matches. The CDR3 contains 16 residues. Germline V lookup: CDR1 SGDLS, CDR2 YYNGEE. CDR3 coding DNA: TGTGCCAGCAGCGTCGTTCGAGGGACAGGGGGCGAAGAAGCTTTCTTT. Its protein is CASSVVRGTGGEEAFF.

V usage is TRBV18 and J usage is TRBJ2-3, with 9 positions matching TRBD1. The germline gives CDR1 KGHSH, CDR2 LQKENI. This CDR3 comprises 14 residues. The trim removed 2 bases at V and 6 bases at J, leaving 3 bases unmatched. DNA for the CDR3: TGTGCCAGCTCACCAAACAGGGGGCAGGATACGCAGTATTTT. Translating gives CASSPNRGQDTQYF.

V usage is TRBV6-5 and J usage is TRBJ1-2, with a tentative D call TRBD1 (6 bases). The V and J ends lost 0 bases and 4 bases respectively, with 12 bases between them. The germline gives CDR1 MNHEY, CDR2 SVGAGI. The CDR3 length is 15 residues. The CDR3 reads CASSYSRGSSYGYTF. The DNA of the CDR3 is TGTGCCAGCAGTTACTCGAGGGGGAGCAGCTATGGCTACACCTTC.

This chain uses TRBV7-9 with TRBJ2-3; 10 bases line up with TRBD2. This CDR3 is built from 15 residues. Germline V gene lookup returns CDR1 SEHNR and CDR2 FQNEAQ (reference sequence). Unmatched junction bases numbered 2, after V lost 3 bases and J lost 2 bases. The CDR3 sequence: CASSFLAGVTDTQYF. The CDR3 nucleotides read TGTGCCAGCAGCTTCCTAGCGGGGGTCACAGATACGCAGTATTTT.

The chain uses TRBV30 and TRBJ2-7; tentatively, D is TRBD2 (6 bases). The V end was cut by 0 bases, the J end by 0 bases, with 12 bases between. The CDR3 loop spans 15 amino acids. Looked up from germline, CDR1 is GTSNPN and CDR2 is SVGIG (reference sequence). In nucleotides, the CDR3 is TGTGCCTGGAGTGTATGGCGGGGAAGCTCCTACGAGCAGTACTTC. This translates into CAWSVWRGSSYEQYF. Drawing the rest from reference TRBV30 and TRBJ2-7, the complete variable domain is SQTIHQWPATLVQPVGSPLSLECTVEGTSNPNLYWYRQAAGRGLQLLFYSVGIGQISSEVPQNLSASRPQDRQFILSSKKLLLSDSGFYLCAWSVWRGSSYEQYFGPGTRLTVT.

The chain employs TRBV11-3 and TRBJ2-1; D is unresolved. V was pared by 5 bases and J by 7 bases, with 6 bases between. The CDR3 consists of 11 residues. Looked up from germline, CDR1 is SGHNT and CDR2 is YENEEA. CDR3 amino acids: CASSITNEQFF. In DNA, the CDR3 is TGTGCCAGCAGCATCACTAATGAGCAGTTCTTC.

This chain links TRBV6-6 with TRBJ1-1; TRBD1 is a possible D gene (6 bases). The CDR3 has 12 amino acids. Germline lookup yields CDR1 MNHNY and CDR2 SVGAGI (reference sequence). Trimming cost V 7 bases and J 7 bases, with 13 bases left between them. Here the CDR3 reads CASTRTGSEAFF. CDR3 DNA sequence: TGTGCCAGCACTCGAACAGGGAGTGAAGCTTTCTTT.

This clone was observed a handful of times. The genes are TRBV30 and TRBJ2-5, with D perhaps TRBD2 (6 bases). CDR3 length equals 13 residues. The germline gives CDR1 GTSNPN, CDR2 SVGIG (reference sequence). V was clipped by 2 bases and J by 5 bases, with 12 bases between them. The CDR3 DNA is TGTGCCTGGAGTCGAGTAGCGGTGGAGACCCAGTACTTC. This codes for CAWSRVAVETQYF.

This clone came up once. The CDR3 is CASTQGQTLYNEQFF. CDR3 nucleotides: TGCGCCAGCACCCAGGGACAGACCCTTTACAATGAGCAGTTCTTC. The V and J genes are TRBV5-1 and TRBJ2-1, with 7 positions matching TRBD1. The CDR3 spans 15 residues. CDR1 and CDR2 (germline): SGHRS, YFSETQ. V lost 6 bases, J lost 4 bases, and 10 bases stayed unmatched.

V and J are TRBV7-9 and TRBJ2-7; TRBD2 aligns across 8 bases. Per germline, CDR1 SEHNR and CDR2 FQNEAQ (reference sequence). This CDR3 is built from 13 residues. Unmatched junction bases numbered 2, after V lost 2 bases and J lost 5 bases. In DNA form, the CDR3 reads TGTGCCAGCAGCTTACCGGGAGGGAACGAGCAGTACTTC. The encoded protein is CASSLPGGNEQYF.

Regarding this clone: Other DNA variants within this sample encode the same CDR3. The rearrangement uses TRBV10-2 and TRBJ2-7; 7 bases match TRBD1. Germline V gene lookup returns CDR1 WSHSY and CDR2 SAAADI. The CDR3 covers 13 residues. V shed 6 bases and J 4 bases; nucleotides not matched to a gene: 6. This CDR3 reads CASREQGPYEQYF. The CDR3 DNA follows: TGCGCCAGCAGGGAACAGGGGCCTTACGAGCAGTACTTC.

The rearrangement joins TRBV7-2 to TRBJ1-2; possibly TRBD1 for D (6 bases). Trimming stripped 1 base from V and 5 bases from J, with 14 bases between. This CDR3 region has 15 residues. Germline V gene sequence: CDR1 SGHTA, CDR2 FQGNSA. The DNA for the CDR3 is TGTGCCAGCAGCTTAGAGGGGACCAGGGGATATGGCTACACCTTC. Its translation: CASSLEGTRGYGYTF.

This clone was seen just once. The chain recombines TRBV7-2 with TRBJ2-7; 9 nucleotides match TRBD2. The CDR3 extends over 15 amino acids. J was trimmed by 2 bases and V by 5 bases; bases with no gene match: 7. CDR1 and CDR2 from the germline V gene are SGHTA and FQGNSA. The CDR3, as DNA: TGTGCCAGCAGCGTTTCTAGCGGGGCCGCCTACGAGCAGTACTTC. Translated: CASSVSSGAAYEQYF.

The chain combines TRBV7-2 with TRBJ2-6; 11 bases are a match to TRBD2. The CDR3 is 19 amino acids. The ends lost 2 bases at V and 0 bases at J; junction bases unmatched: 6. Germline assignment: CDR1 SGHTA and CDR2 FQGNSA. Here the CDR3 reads CASSLSTSGGFSGANVLTF. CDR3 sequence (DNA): TGTGCCAGCAGCTTATCTACTAGCGGGGGTTTCTCTGGGGCCAACGTCCTGACTTTC. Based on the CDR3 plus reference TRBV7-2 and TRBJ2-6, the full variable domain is GAGVSQSPSNKVTEKGKDVELRCDPISGHTALYWYRQSLGQGLEFLIYFQGNSAPDKSGLPSDRFSAERTGGSVSTLTIQRTQQEDSAVYLCASSLSTSGGFSGANVLTFGAGSRLTVL.

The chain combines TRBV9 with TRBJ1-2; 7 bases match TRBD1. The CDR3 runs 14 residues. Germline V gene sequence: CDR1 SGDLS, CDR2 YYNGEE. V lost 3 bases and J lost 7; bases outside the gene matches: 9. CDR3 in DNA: TGTGCCAGCAGCGGACAGGGTTATAGTTCTGGCTACACCTTC. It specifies CASSGQGYSSGYTF.